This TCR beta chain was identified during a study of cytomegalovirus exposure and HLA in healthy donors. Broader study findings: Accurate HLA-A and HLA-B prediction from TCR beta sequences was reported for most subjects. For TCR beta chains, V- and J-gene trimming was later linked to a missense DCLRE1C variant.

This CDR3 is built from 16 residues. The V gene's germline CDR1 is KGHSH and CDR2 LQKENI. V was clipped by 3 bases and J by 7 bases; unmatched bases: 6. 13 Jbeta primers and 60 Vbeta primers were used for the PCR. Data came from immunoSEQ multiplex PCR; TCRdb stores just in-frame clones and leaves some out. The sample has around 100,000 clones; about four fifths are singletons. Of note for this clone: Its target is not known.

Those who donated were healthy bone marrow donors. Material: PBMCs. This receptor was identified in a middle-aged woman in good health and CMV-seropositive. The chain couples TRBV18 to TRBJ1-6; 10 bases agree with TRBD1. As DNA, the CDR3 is TGTGCCAGCTCACCCGCCGGGACAGGGGACAATTCACCCCTCCACTTT. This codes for CASSPAGTGDNSPLHF. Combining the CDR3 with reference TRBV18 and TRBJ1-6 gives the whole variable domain NAGVMQNPRHLVRRRGQEARLRCSPMKGHSHVYWYRQLPEEGLKFMVYLQKENIIDESGMPKERFSAEFPKEGPSILRIQQVVRGDSAAYFCASSPAGTGDNSPLHFGNGTRLTVT.